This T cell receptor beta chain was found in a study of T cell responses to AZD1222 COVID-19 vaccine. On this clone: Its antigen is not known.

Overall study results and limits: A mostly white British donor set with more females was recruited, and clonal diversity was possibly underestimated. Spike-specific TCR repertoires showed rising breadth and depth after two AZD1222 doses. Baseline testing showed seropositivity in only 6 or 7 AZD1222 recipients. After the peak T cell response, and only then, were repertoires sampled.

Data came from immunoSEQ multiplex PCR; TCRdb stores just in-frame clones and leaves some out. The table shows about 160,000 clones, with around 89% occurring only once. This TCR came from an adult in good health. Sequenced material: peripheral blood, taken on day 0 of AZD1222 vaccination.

CDR3 in DNA: TGTGCCAGCAGACAGAACTATGGCTACACCTTC. It codes for CASRQNYGYTF. The chain has TRBV6-5 and TRBJ1-2, with D uncertain. Germline-derived CDR1 and CDR2 are MNHEY and SVGAGI. CDR3 length: 11 residues. The V and J ends lost 6 bases and 2 bases respectively, with 4 bases between them.